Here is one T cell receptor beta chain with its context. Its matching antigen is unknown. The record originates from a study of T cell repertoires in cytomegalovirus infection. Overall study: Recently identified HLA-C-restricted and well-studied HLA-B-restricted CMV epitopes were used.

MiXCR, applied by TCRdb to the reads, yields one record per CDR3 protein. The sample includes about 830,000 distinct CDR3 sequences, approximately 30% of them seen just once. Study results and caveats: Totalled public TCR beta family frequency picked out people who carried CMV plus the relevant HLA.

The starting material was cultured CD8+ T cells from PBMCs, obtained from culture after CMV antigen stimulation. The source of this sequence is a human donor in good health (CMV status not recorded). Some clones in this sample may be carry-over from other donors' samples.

The CDR3 bases are TGTGCCAGCAGTTCGGGACACCTAGCTAACTATGGCTACACCTTC. Its protein product is CASSSGHLANYGYTF. V and J are TRBV5-6 and TRBJ1-2, with D perhaps matching TRBD1 (6 bases). The CDR3 sequence is 15 residues long. V was clipped by 5 bases and J by 0 bases, with 14 bases between them. The V gene's germline CDR1 is SGHDT and CDR2 YYEEEE.